The next 21 T cell receptor beta chains were all read from a single sample in a study of CD8 T cells in ankylosing spondylitis. TCRdb called the 5' RACE reads again in MiXCR, with one record for every CDR3 protein. This sample carries fewer than 250,000 distinct CDR3 sequences, over 9.5% of them seen once, and the ten largest clones take around 2.6%. Sequenced: blood, either unsorted or a sorted T cell fraction (not recorded which). The receptors derive from a male donor with ankylosing spondylitis or in good health (not recorded which).

The V gene is TRBV5-1, the J gene TRBJ2-1; 15 positions agree with TRBD2. Germline CDR1 SGHRS, CDR2 YFSETQ. The junction had 8 bases not matched to a gene; V was cut back by 2 bases and J by 5 bases. CDR3 length equals 18 residues. CDR3 sequence reads: CASSFTGTSGGLDNEQFF. CDR3 nucleotides: TGCGCCAGCAGCTTCACCGGGACTAGCGGGGGGCTAGACAATGAGCAGTTCTTC.

Many counts were recorded for this clonotype. This chain connects TRBV15 to TRBJ2-5; 10 bases agree with TRBD2. After removal of 3 bases from V and 1 base from J, the junction contained 2 bases not matched to a gene. Germline V gene lookup returns CDR1 LNHNV and CDR2 YYDKDF (reference sequence). The CDR3 consists of 15 residues. The CDR3 protein is CATSRSSGSQETQYF. CDR3 in DNA: TGTGCCACCAGCAGGTCTAGCGGGAGCCAAGAGACCCAGTACTTC.

This clonotype has at least ten counts. The chain joins TRBV20-1 to TRBJ2-1; 12 bases fit TRBD2. Germline V gene sequence: CDR1 DFQATT, CDR2 SNEGSKA (reference sequence). The length of the CDR3 is 15 residues. V shed 5 bases and J 7 bases; nucleotides not matched to a gene: 9. CDR3 protein: CSALPGTSGRNEQFF. The CDR3, as DNA: TGCAGTGCTCTCCCGGGGACTAGCGGGCGTAATGAGCAGTTCTTC.

The sample holds many counts of this clonotype. The chain links TRBV25-1 to TRBJ1-2; the D is unclear. Germline V gene data show CDR1 as MGHDK and CDR2 as SYGVNS. The CDR3 totals 12 residues. Trimming took off 8 bases at V and 7 bases at J, with 14 bases between the two ends. CDR3 residues: CASREVESGYTF. The CDR3 DNA sequence: TGTGCCAGCCGGGAAGTCGAGTCTGGCTACACCTTC.

This clonotype was detected ten times or more. The chain recombines TRBV15 with TRBJ2-2, with 9 nucleotides matching TRBD2. Per germline, CDR1 LNHNV and CDR2 YYDKDF (reference sequence). The CDR3 is 17 residues long. The V segment lost 0 bases and the J segment 5 bases; nucleotides outside the gene matches: 7. CDR3 region: CATSRDRISGRTGELFF. The CDR3 DNA reads as TGTGCCACCAGCAGAGATCGGATTAGCGGGAGAACCGGGGAGCTGTTTTTT.

This CDR3 is CASGDGGRTEAFF. CDR3 nucleotides: TGCGCCAGCGGCGACGGGGGGCGGACTGAAGCTTTCTTT. This chain joins TRBV10-2 and TRBJ1-1, with D possibly being TRBD1 (6 bases). Germline loops: CDR1 WSHSY, CDR2 SAAADI. The CDR3 is 13 amino acids. The V and J ends lost 8 bases and 5 bases respectively, with 15 bases between them.

The rearrangement uses TRBV4-2 and TRBJ2-7; weak D call: TRBD2 (5 bases). The CDR3 has 13 residues. The germline V gene has CDR1 LGHNA and CDR2 YNFKEQ. V gave up 0 bases and J gave up 4 bases, with 7 bases separating them. The CDR3 DNA reads TGTGCCAGCAGCCAAGAGCGGGCATACGAGCAGTACTTC. Protein product: CASSQERAYEQYF.

This clonotype was seen ten or more times. The chain uses TRBV5-1 and TRBJ2-5; D gene unclear. The CDR3 is 15 residues long. The germline CDR1 and CDR2 sequences are SGHRS and YFSETQ. V was shortened by 0 bases and J by 5 bases, with 14 bases between the two germline ends. The CDR3 coding sequence is TGCGCCAGCAGCTTGGTTTCTGGAACCGAGGAGACCCAGTACTTC. Its translation: CASSLVSGTEETQYF.

This clonotype was detected only a few times. The V and J genes are TRBV25-1 and TRBJ1-2, with 8 bases that match TRBD1. Losses at the gene ends were 3 bases for V and 4 bases for J; bases not matched to a gene: 7. Germline V gene data show CDR1 as MGHDK and CDR2 as SYGVNS. The CDR3 spans 15 residues. The CDR3 here is CASSDNRGGFYGYTF. DNA of the CDR3: TGTGCCAGCAGTGACAACAGGGGGGGTTTCTATGGCTACACCTTC.

This clonotype has at least ten counts. The chain joins TRBV5-8 to TRBJ2-7; D is unresolved. Germline loops: CDR1 SGHTS, CDR2 YDEGEE. The CDR3 covers 14 residues. V lost 1 base to trimming and J lost 2 bases, with 10 bases between them. CDR3 sequence reads: CASSLIGVPYEQYF. The CDR3 nucleotides are TGTGCCAGCAGCTTGATCGGAGTTCCCTACGAGCAGTACTTC. Using reference TRBV5-8 and TRBJ2-7 for the parts outside the CDR3, the full variable domain is EAGVTQSPTHLIKTRGQQATLRCSPISGHTSVYWYQQALGLGLQFLLWYDEGEERNRGNFPPRFSGRQFPNYSSELNVNALELEDSALYLCASSLIGVPYEQYFGPGTRLTVT.

The V and J genes are TRBV15 and TRBJ2-7, with D hard to call. Germline V CDR1 and CDR2: LNHNV, YYDKDF (reference sequence). V dropped 0 bases and J dropped 2 bases, with 5 bases sitting between them. The CDR3 sequence is 13 residues long. CDR3 protein: CATSREFPYEQYF. DNA of the CDR3: TGTGCCACCAGCAGAGAATTTCCCTACGAGCAGTACTTC.

The chain is built from TRBV20-1 and TRBJ2-2; no definite D call. V lost 6 bases to trimming and J lost 8 bases, with 10 bases between them. The CDR3 is 11 amino acids. Per germline, CDR1 DFQATT and CDR2 SNEGSKA (reference sequence). CDR3 protein: CSAHFEGELFF. DNA of the CDR3: TGCAGTGCCCACTTTGAGGGGGAGCTGTTTTTT.

This clonotype was recorded at least ten times. This chain joins TRBV2 and TRBJ2-5; D might be TRBD1 (5 bases). The CDR3 runs to 15 residues. With 10 bases removed from V and 0 bases from J, the gap between germline ends came to 18 bases. CDR1 and CDR2 (germline): SNHLY, FYNNEI. CDR3 loop: CANHLPQGNQETQYF. Written as DNA, the CDR3 is TGTGCCAACCATCTACCGCAGGGCAACCAAGAGACCCAGTACTTC.

This sequence joins TRBV15 and TRBJ2-1; 8 bases agree with TRBD1. The germline V gene encodes CDR1 LNHNV and CDR2 YYDKDF (reference sequence). Trimming cost V 0 bases and J 1 base; bases outside gene matches: 5. There are 17 residues in the CDR3. Written as DNA, the CDR3 is TGTGCCACCAGCAGAGATTGGACAGGGAAATCCTACAATGAGCAGTTCTTC. This codes for CATSRDWTGKSYNEQFF.

The sample holds many counts of this clonotype. One end of the junction is discordant with germline, which a read error may explain. The chain has TRBV6-1 and TRBJ1-4, with D uncertain. CDR3 size: 14 residues. Germline V gene data show CDR1 as MNHNS and CDR2 as SASEGT. The CDR3, as DNA: TGTGCCAGCAATGAAATCGGGCCTGTTGAAAAACTGTTTTTT. Translated: CASNEIGPVEKLFF.

This clonotype was counted ten times or more. CDR3 region: CASSLKPAGGNYNEQFF. The CDR3 DNA reads TGCGCCAGCAGCTTGAAGCCAGCGGGAGGGAATTACAATGAGCAGTTCTTC. This chain connects TRBV5-1 to TRBJ2-1; 10 bases fit TRBD2. V lost 1 base and J lost 4; bases outside the gene matches: 8. Germline lookup yields CDR1 SGHRS and CDR2 YFSETQ. CDR3 length: 17 amino acids.

This clonotype was counted between two and nine times. J is TRBJ2-1 and V is TRBV7-9; 10 bases line up with TRBD2. V lost 4 bases and J lost 6; bases outside the gene matches: 9. The germline gives CDR1 SEHNR, CDR2 FQNEAQ (reference sequence). This CDR3 is built from 16 residues. The DNA of the CDR3 is TGTGCCAGCAGCTCCCGCGGTTTAGCGGGAGGCAATGAGCAGTTCTTC. It specifies CASSSRGLAGGNEQFF.

Ten or more counts support this clonotype. The chain has TRBV7-9 and TRBJ1-1; TRBD1 might be the D (5 bases). CDR3 length equals 11 residues. V lost 3 bases and J lost 8, with 7 bases in between. Germline-derived CDR1 and CDR2 are SEHNR and FQNEAQ (reference sequence). For the CDR3, the DNA is TGTGCCAGCAGCTTGACAGAGGAAGCTTTCTTT. Translating gives CASSLTEEAFF.

This clonotype was observed many times. The chain carries TRBV10-3 and TRBJ2-7; D perhaps matches TRBD1 (6 bases). The CDR3 spans 14 residues. The V gene lost 10 bases and the J gene lost 2 bases, with 18 bases spanning the gap. Germline assignment: CDR1 ENHRY and CDR2 SYGVKD. CDR3 sequence reads: CATTPQGPTYEQYF. The CDR3 bases are TGTGCCACCACACCCCAGGGGCCGACCTACGAGCAGTACTTC.

This clonotype appeared many times. This rearrangement joins TRBV6-1 to TRBJ1-5; D unclear. The CDR3 covers 18 residues. Per the germline V gene, CDR1 is MNHNS and CDR2 is SASEGT. Trimming pared 0 bases from V and 0 bases from J, leaving 15 bases between. CDR3 region: CASSEALVSGRSNQPQHF. Here the CDR3 DNA reads TGTGCCAGCAGTGAAGCGCTCGTTTCAGGACGTAGCAATCAGCCCCAGCATTTT.

This clonotype was counted many times. The chain is built from TRBV29-1 and TRBJ2-3; TRBD1 might be the D (6 bases). Germline-derived CDR1 and CDR2 are SQVTM and ANQGSEA. The CDR3 runs 14 residues. The V and J ends lost 1 base and 5 bases respectively, with 13 bases between them. The CDR3 spells CSVEGAQGRDTQYF. In DNA form, the CDR3 reads TGCAGCGTTGAAGGGGCCCAGGGGAGAGATACGCAGTATTTT.